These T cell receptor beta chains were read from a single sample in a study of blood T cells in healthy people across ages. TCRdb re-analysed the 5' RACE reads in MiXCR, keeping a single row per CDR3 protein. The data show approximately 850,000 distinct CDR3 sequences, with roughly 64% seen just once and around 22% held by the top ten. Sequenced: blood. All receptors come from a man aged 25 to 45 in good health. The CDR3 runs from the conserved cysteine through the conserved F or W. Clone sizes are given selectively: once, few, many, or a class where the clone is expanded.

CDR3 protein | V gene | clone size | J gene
CSVAPGGGVYNEQFF | TRBV29-1 | NA | TRBJ2-1
CASSVGQGIDEQYF | TRBV7-9 | NA | NA
CSARIQERIQYF | TRBV20-1 | NA | TRBJ2-4
CATSHRTGDGYTF | TRBV15 | NA | TRBJ1-2
CASSPNFAYEQYF | TRBV6-2/TRBV6-3 | NA | TRBJ2-7
CASSLDRGTGELFF | TRBV7-2 | NA | TRBJ2-2
CASRRLATTYEQYF | TRBV11-2 | few | TRBJ2-7
CASSSTTGVTEQFF | TRBV7-9 | many | TRBJ2-1
CAAGFSGNQPQHF | TRBV7-8 | NA | TRBJ1-5
CASSLGPGGETEAFF | TRBV5-1 | once | TRBJ1-1
CASSLVTGTGSTQYF | TRBV7-8 | NA | TRBJ2-3
CASSQVVDTYEQYF | TRBV4-2 | few | NA
CASSSDLYGYTF | TRBV5-1 | few | TRBJ1-2
CASSSITPRETQYF | TRBV6-5 | few | TRBJ2-5
CASSEVDRTYEQYF | TRBV21-1 | once | TRBJ2-7
CATSTAYSPYQFF | TRBV15 | NA | TRBJ2-1
CSARAGNYGYTF | TRBV20-1 | few | TRBJ1-2
CATSRDLKGEQFF | TRBV15 | NA | TRBJ2-1
CASSWTGAVGYTF | TRBV7-9 | NA | TRBJ1-2
CASRFTGSRYEQYF | TRBV28 | NA | TRBJ2-7
CASSYSGSLADTQYF | TRBV28 | once | TRBJ2-3
CAINAGGFQETQYF | TRBV10-3 | NA | TRBJ2-5
CSVGAGISEAFF | TRBV29-1 | many | TRBJ1-1
CASSPAGGSSFGANVLTF | TRBV12-3/TRBV12-4 | few | TRBJ2-6
CSGWERGSGQFF | TRBV29-1 | NA | TRBJ2-1
CSVTSSGGKDYEQYF | TRBV29-1 | few | TRBJ2-7
CSARRTSGHYEQYF | TRBV20-1 | NA | NA
CATRRDRGSNEQYF | TRBV24-1 | NA | TRBJ2-5
CASRNAFGDRVSTPIYEQYF | TRBV25-1 | NA | TRBJ2-7
CASSRKGTGSYEQYF | TRBV3-1 | NA | TRBJ2-7
CATGQGTSYEKLFF | TRBV15 | NA | TRBJ1-4
CASSSSAVNEQFF | TRBV27 | NA | TRBJ2-1
CSARSLVAGVYNEQFF | TRBV20-1 | NA | TRBJ2-1
CASSLPGTAYNEQFF | TRBV28 | NA | TRBJ2-1
CASSFGQVEEVEQFF | TRBV5-1 | NA | TRBJ2-1
CSARPNDGDFYGYTF | TRBV20-1 | NA | TRBJ1-2
CAISSPRGGTDTQYF | TRBV10-3 | NA | TRBJ2-3
CSVEYLDRDVLGATDTQYF | TRBV29-1 | NA | TRBJ2-3
CASSLEQGYSPLHF | TRBV5-1 | NA | TRBJ1-6
CSASRQSDTQYF | TRBV20-1 | few | TRBJ2-3
CSVGDNVKTQYF | TRBV29-1 | few | TRBJ2-5
CSATRGPAGDVEQFF | TRBV20-1 | few | TRBJ2-1
CASSSQGLAGGNNEQFF | TRBV6-5 | NA | TRBJ2-1
CASTLSGPDEQYF | TRBV5-1 | NA | TRBJ2-7
CSAPRAGIVNYGYTF | TRBV20-1 | NA | TRBJ1-2
CASSWSGQGSYEQYF | TRBV3-1 | once | TRBJ2-7
CSARAGAGAPWETSTDTQYF | TRBV20-1 | NA | TRBJ2-3
CASSYEQRDSPLHF | TRBV6-5 | NA | TRBJ1-6